This note documents a single TCR beta chain sequence. The junction had 9 bases not matched to a gene; V was cut back by 0 bases and J by 2 bases. Looked up from germline, CDR1 is SGHRS and CDR2 is YFSETQ. There are 17 residues in the CDR3. Here immunoSEQ multiplex PCR was the method, and the copy in TCRdb shows in-frame clones only, minus some. The sample shows around 69,000 clones, 89% of them seen only once. These data originate in a study of blood T cell repertoires in COVID-19. The rearrangement joins TRBV5-1 to TRBJ2-7; 9 bases align to TRBD2. What was sequenced was peripheral blood. This TCR was sampled from a woman between 45 and 65 years old with active COVID-19. CDR3 DNA: TGCGCCAGCAGCTTGGGTTCCAGCGGGAGGAGCGCCTACGAGCAGTACTTC. Translated: CASSLGSSGRSAYEQYF.